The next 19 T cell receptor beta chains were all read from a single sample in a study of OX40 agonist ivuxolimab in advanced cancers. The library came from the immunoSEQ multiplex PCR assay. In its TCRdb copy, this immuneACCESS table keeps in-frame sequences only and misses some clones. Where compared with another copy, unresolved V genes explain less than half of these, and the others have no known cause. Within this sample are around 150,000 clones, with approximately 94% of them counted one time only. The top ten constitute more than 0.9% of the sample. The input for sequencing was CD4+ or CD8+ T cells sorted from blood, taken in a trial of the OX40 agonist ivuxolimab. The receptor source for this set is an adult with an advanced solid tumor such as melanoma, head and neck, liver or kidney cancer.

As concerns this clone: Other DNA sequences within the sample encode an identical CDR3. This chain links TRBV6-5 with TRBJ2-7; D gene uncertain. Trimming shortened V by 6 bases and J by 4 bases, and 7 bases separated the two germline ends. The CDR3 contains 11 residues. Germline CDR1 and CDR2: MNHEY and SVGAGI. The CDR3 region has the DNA TGTGCCAGCAGCCCATTGTACGAGCAGTACTTC. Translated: CASSPLYEQYF.

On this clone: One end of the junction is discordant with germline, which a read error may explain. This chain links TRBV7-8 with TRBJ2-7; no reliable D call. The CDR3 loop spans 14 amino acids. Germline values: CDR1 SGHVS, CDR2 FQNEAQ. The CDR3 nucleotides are TGTGCCAGCAGCTTAGACCCAGTCAGTTACGAGCAGCACTTC. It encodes CASSLDPVSYEQHF.

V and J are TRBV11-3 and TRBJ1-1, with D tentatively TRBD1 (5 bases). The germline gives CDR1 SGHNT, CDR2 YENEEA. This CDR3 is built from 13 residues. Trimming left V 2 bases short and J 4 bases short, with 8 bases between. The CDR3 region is CASSLLRGTEAFF. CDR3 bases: TGTGCCAGCAGCTTATTGAGGGGCACTGAAGCTTTCTTT.

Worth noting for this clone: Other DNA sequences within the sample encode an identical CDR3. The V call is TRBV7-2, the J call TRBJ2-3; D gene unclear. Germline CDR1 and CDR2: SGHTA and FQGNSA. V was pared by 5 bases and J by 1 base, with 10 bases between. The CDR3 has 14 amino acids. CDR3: CASSPGGGTDTQYF. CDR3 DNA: TGTGCCAGCAGCCCCGGTGGAGGCACAGATACGCAGTATTTT.

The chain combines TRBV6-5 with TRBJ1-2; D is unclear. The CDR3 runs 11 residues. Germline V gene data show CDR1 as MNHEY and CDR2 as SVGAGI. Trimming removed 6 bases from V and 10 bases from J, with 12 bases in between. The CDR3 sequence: CASRSRQDYTF. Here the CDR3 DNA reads TGTGCCAGCAGGTCCCGCCAGGACTACACCTTC.

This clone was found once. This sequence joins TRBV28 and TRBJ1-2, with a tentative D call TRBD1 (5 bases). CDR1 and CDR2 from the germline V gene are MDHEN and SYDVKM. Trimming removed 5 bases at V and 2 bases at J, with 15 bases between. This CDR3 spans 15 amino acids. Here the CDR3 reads CASSPLEGRNYGYTF. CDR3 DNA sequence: TGTGCCAGCAGTCCCCTCGAGGGGCGCAACTATGGCTACACCTTC.

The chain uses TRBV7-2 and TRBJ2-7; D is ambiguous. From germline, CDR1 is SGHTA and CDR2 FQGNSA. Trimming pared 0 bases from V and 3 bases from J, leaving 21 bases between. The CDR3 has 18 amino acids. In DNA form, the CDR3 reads TGTGCCAGCAGCTTAGCGCCCGGCACGACACATATTTTCTACGAGCAGTACTTC. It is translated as CASSLAPGTTHIFYEQYF.

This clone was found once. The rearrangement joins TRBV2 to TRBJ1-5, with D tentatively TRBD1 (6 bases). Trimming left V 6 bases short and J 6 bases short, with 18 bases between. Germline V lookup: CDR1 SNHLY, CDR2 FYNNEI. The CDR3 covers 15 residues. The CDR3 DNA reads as TGTGCCAGCAGCACACAAGGGAGGGGGACTCAGCCCCAGCATTTT. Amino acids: CASSTQGRGTQPQHF.

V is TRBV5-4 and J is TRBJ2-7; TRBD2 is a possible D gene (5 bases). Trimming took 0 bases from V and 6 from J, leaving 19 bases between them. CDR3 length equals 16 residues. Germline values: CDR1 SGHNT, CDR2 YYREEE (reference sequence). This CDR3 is CASSLDLYIREREQYF. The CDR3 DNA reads TGTGCCAGCAGCTTGGACCTTTACATTCGGGAACGCGAGCAGTACTTC.

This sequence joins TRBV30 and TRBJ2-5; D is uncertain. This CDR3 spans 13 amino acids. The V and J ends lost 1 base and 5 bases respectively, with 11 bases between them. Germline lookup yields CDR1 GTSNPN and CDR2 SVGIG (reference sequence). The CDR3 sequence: CAWSGASRETQYF. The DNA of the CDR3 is TGTGCCTGGAGTGGGGCGTCGCGGGAGACCCAGTACTTC.

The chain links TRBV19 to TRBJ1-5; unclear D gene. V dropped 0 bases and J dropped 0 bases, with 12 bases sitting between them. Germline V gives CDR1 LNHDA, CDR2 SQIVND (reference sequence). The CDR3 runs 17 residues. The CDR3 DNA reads TGTGCCAGTAGTATAGATCTGCTTTCGGGTAGCAATCAGCCCCAGCATTTT. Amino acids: CASSIDLLSGSNQPQHF. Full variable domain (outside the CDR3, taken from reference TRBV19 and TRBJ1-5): DGGITQSPKYLFRKEGQNVTLSCEQNLNHDAMYWYRQDPGQGLRLIYYSQIVNDFQKGDIAEGYSVSREKKESFPLTVTSAQKNPTAFYLCASSIDLLSGSNQPQHFGDGTRLSIL.

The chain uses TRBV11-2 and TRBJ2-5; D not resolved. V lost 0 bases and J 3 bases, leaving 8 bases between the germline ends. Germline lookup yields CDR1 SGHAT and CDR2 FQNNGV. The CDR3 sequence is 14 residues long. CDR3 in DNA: TGTGCCAGCAGCTTAGATGGGCACGAAGAGACCCAGTACTTC. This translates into CASSLDGHEETQYF.

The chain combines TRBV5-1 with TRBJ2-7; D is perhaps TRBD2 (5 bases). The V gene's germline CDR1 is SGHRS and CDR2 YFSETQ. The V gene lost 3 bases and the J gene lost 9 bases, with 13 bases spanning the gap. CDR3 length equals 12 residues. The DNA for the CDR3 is TGCGCCAGCAGCTCCCCTAGCACTGGGCAGTACTTC. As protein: CASSSPSTGQYF.

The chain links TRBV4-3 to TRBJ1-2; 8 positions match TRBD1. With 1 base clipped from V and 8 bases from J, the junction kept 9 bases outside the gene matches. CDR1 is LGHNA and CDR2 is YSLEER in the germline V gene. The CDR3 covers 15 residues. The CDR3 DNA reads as TGCGCCAGCAGCCAAGTGTTGGACAGGGCGGGCGGCTACACCTTC. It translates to CASSQVLDRAGGYTF.

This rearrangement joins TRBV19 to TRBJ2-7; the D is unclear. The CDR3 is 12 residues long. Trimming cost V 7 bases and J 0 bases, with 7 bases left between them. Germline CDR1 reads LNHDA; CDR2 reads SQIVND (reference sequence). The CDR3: CASIDFSYEQYF. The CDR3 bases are TGTGCCAGTATAGATTTCTCCTACGAGCAGTACTTC.

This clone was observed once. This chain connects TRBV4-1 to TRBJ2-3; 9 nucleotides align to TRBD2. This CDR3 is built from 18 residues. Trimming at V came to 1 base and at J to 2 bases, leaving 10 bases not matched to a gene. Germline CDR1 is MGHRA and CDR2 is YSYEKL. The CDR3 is CASSQARGGVGPTDTQYF. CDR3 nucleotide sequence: TGCGCCAGCAGCCAAGCTCGCGGGGGGGTTGGCCCCACAGATACGCAGTATTTT.

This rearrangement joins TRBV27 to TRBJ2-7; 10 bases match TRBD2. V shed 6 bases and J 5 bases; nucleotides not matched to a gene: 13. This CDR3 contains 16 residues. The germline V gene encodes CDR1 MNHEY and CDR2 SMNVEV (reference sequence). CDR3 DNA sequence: TGTGCCAGCAGCTTTTGGGTGAGCGGGAGGGGCGACGAGCAGTACTTC. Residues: CASSFWVSGRGDEQYF.

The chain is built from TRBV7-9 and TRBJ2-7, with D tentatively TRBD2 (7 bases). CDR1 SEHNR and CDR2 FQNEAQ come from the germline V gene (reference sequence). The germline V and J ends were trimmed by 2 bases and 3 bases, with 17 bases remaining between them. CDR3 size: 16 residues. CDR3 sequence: CASSLNVGGGHYEQYF. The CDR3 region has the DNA TGTGCCAGCAGCTTAAACGTAGGGGGGGGCCACTACGAGCAGTACTTC.

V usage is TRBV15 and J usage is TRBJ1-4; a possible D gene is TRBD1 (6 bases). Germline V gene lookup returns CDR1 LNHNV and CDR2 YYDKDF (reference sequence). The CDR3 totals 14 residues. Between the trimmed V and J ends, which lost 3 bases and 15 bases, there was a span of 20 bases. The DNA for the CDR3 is TGTGCCACCAGCAGGGCCGAAACAGGGCTATATTTGTTTTTT. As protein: CATSRAETGLYLFF.